This T cell receptor (beta chain) was retrieved from a study of T cell responses to AZD1222 COVID-19 vaccine. As regards this clone: The antigen remains unidentified.

Whether given at about 4 or about 12 weeks, second doses were pooled. Clones were sequenced by immunoSEQ multiplex PCR, and TCRdb holds only the in-frame ones, with some missing. Here the sample spans some 150,000 clones, approximately 86% being singletons. This CDR3 is built from 15 residues. Germline loops: CDR1 MNHEY, CDR2 SMNVEV (reference sequence). J lost 8 bases, V lost 7 bases, and 11 bases had no gene match. Overall study findings and caveats: Regions 160-218 and 743-854 dominated among vaccine-associated CD4 TCRs spanning spike.

The TCR comes from an adult who received the AZD1222 COVID-19 vaccine. The chain uses TRBV27 and TRBJ2-3, with 11 nucleotides matching TRBD1. The material sequenced was peripheral blood, taken 28 days after the second AZD1222 dose. The CDR3 DNA reads TGTGCCAGCACCCGAGGACAGGGGGCTTTGGGTACGCAGTATTTT. Residues: CASTRGQGALGTQYF.